This record covers a single T cell receptor (beta chain). The CDR3 totals 13 residues. The germline V gene encodes CDR1 KGHSH and CDR2 LQKENI. V dropped 5 bases and J dropped 5; count of bases not matched to a gene: 5. Original methodology: Reference gene primer amplification gave nucleated cell count estimates. The protocol was immunoSEQ multiplex PCR, while the TCRdb copy is restricted to in-frame clones and leaves out a portion. The DNA gave D and trimming, while V, J and clone size come from that table. The top ten hold more than 1.5% of the sample, which has about 100,000 clones, roughly 85% seen once. This sample is part of a study of blood T cell repertoires in COVID-19. Overall study context: Samples of COVID-19 (acute and convalescent) were obtained from the United States, Italy and Spain. In each case, the material was cDNA or gDNA derived from T cells, B-cell-depleted T cells, or PBMCs.

This receptor was taken from a woman in her 70s with active or convalescent COVID-19. Sequencing was carried out using peripheral blood. V and J are TRBV18 and TRBJ1-2; 7 bases map to TRBD1. The CDR3 region is CASSRDSQYGYTF. The CDR3 nucleotides read TGTGCCAGCTCAAGGGACAGCCAATATGGCTACACCTTC.